The 32 T cell receptor beta chains in this list originate from one sample, sequenced in a study of blood T cell repertoires in COVID-19. Sequencing used immunoSEQ multiplex PCR; TCRdb keeps in-frame clones, though not all of them. In the table there are about 250,000 clones, around 84% of which are singletons. The specimen sequenced was PBMCs or T cells enriched from blood (not recorded which). These receptors were collected from a middle-aged man who had recovered from COVID-19.

The chain couples TRBV5-1 to TRBJ2-2; 10 bases fit TRBD2. Germline values: CDR1 SGHRS, CDR2 YFSETQ. J lost 6 bases, V lost 3 bases, and 5 bases had no gene match. There are 15 residues in the CDR3. CDR3 coding DNA: TGCGCCAGCAGCTCCGGGACTAGCGTCTCCGGGGAGCTGTTTTTT. Its protein is CASSSGTSVSGELFF.

CDR3 DNA: TGTGCCAGCAGCCCCGGGACAGGTTTCTCCGAGCAGTACTTC. Translating gives CASSPGTGFSEQYF. The V call is TRBV3-1 (or the pseudogene TRBV3-2), the J call TRBJ2-7; TRBD1 matches at 8 bases. Germline trimming cut 4 bases from V and 6 bases from J; bases unmatched to any gene: 8. CDR3 size: 14 residues. The germline CDR1 and CDR2 sequences are LGHDT and YNNKEL (reference sequence).

This chain joins TRBV3-1 (or the pseudogene TRBV3-2) and TRBJ1-3; TRBD1 agrees at 10 bases. CDR1 LGHDT and CDR2 YNNKEL come from the germline V gene (reference sequence). The CDR3 has 16 residues. V was clipped by 4 bases and J by 4 bases; unmatched bases: 7. CDR3 DNA: TGTGCCAGCAGCCCACGACAGGGGGCCATCGGAAACACCATATATTTT. Its protein is CASSPRQGAIGNTIYF.

The CDR3 bases are TGTGCCAGCAGCCAAGATCTGAGAGGGGGAAGCGGCTACACCTTC. This sequence encodes CASSQDLRGGSGYTF. The chain is built from TRBV3-1 (or the pseudogene TRBV3-2) and TRBJ1-2; perhaps TRBD1 as D (6 bases). The CDR3 has 15 residues. The ends were cut back, 0 bases at V and 8 bases at J, with 16 bases in the middle. The germline gives CDR1 LGHDT, CDR2 YNNKEL (reference sequence).

The V gene is TRBV6-5, the J gene TRBJ1-3; 7 bases align to TRBD1. J lost 3 bases, V lost 4 bases, and 9 bases had no gene match. Germline V gives CDR1 MNHEY, CDR2 SVGAGI. CDR3 length: 16 residues. The DNA of the CDR3 is TGTGCCAGCAGTTTGGGACAGCCAATGTTTGGAAACACCATATATTTT. It specifies CASSLGQPMFGNTIYF.

The chain employs TRBV4-1 and TRBJ2-5; D is uncertain. Trimming pared 4 bases from V and 5 bases from J, leaving 14 bases between. CDR1 is MGHRA and CDR2 is YSYEKL in the germline V gene. This CDR3 has 14 amino acids. The CDR3 region has the DNA TGCGCCAGCAGCCGGAAATTTGGAGCGGAGACCCAGTACTTC. As protein: CASSRKFGAETQYF.

In its sample, this clone was seen many times. This chain links TRBV4-2 with TRBJ1-1; the match to TRBD1 covers 7 bases. Germline V gene data show CDR1 as LGHNA and CDR2 as YNFKEQ. J was trimmed by 1 base and V by 6 bases; bases with no gene match: 5. The CDR3 totals 14 residues. For the CDR3, the DNA is TGTGCCAGCAGTTCAGGGGGGACGAACACTGAAGCTTTCTTT. This gives the protein CASSSGGTNTEAFF.

V and J are TRBV13 and TRBJ1-3, with unresolved D. From germline, CDR1 is PRHDT and CDR2 FYEKMQ (reference sequence). V lost 1 base, J lost 8 bases, and 6 bases lay in between. The CDR3 runs to 12 residues. CDR3 DNA sequence: TGTGCCAGCAGCTTAGAAGAGTACACCATATATTTT. This encodes CASSLEEYTIYF.

CDR3 bases: TGTGCCAGCAGCTTAGGGCCCCCTCGACAGGGGAGATATGAGCAGTTCTTC. Translating it yields CASSLGPPRQGRYEQFF. The chain couples TRBV7-3 to TRBJ2-1; 8 bases match TRBD1. The CDR3 covers 17 residues. CDR1 and CDR2 (germline): SGHTA, FQGTGA. Trimming cost V 2 bases and J 8 bases; bases outside gene matches: 14.

This clone has just a few counts. The rearrangement links TRBV5-5 to TRBJ2-5; maybe TRBD1 (6 bases). Trimming removed 2 bases at V and 5 bases at J, with 13 bases between. The CDR3 totals 14 residues. Germline V gene sequence: CDR1 SGHKS, CDR2 YYEKEE (reference sequence). CDR3 sequence (DNA): TGTGCCAGCAGCTTCCGGGACAATGGGGAGACCCAGTACTTC. This sequence encodes CASSFRDNGETQYF.

The chain links TRBV3-1 (or the pseudogene TRBV3-2) to TRBJ1-4; D is ambiguous. Trimming stripped 4 bases from V and 0 bases from J, with 24 bases between. CDR3 length equals 20 residues. Germline CDR1 and CDR2: LGHDT and YNNKEL (reference sequence). The CDR3 is CASSRKERVLIPTTNEKLFF. In DNA form, the CDR3 reads TGTGCCAGCAGCCGAAAGGAGAGGGTGCTAATCCCCACAACTAATGAAAAACTGTTTTTT.

This clone was observed a handful of times. The chain carries TRBV7-6 and TRBJ1-2; D is ambiguous. The CDR3 consists of 14 residues. V was shortened by 2 bases and J by 3 bases, with 10 bases between the two germline ends. CDR1 and CDR2 (germline): SGHVS, FNYEAQ. The CDR3 protein is CASSLRAGDYGYTF. The CDR3 DNA sequence: TGTGCCAGCAGCTTACGAGCAGGCGACTATGGCTACACCTTC. Full variable domain (missing parts from reference TRBV7-6 and TRBJ1-2): GAGVSQSPRYKVTKRGQDVALRCDPISGHVSLYWYRQALGQGPEFLTYFNYEAQQDKSGLPNDRFSAERPEGSISTLTIQRTEQRDSAMYRCASSLRAGDYGYTFGSGTRLTVV.

V usage is TRBV3-1 (or the pseudogene TRBV3-2) and J usage is TRBJ2-5; D uncertain. Trimming took off 4 bases at V and 2 bases at J, with 11 bases between the two ends. Looked up from germline, CDR1 is LGHDT and CDR2 is YNNKEL (reference sequence). The CDR3 is 14 amino acids. The chain's CDR3 is CASSPGGKQETQYF. DNA for the CDR3: TGTGCCAGCAGCCCCGGCGGCAAACAAGAGACCCAGTACTTC.

The chain combines TRBV9 with TRBJ2-6; tentative D call: TRBD1 (6 bases). Germline V gives CDR1 SGDLS, CDR2 YYNGEE. V lost 3 bases and J 0 bases, leaving 13 bases between the germline ends. This CDR3 spans 17 amino acids. This CDR3 is CASSGRTGTSGANVLTF. The CDR3 region has the DNA TGTGCCAGCAGCGGAAGAACAGGGACCTCTGGGGCCAACGTCCTGACTTTC.

The chain is built from TRBV5-1 and TRBJ1-2; D remains ambiguous. Germline CDR1 is SGHRS and CDR2 is YFSETQ. Trimming pared 0 bases from V and 3 bases from J, leaving 6 bases between. The CDR3 is 13 amino acids. The CDR3: CASSLGADYGYTF. CDR3 DNA: TGCGCCAGCAGCTTGGGGGCAGACTATGGCTACACCTTC.

The genes are TRBV7-9 and TRBJ2-3; D perhaps matches TRBD2 (6 bases). Trimming took 2 bases from V and 5 from J, leaving 17 bases between them. Germline V CDR1 and CDR2: SEHNR, FQNEAQ (reference sequence). CDR3 length equals 16 residues. CDR3 region: CASSLSAGSLGDTQYF. In DNA, the CDR3 is TGTGCCAGCAGCTTAAGCGCGGGGAGTTTAGGAGATACGCAGTATTTT.

In its sample, this clone was seen once. The rearrangement links TRBV6-5 to TRBJ1-5, with TRBD1 matching 9 bases. This CDR3 is built from 15 residues. Unmatched junction bases numbered 5, after V lost 4 bases and J lost 4 bases. Germline V gene data show CDR1 as MNHEY and CDR2 as SVGAGI. The CDR3 protein is CASSSDRGQNQPQHF. The CDR3 DNA reads as TGTGCCAGCAGTTCGGACAGGGGACAGAATCAGCCCCAGCATTTT.

The V call is TRBV5-1, the J call TRBJ2-1; 8 bases fit TRBD2. The J segment lost 7 bases and the V segment lost 1 base, leaving 4 bases of the junction unmatched. CDR3 length: 14 residues. The V gene's germline CDR1 is SGHRS and CDR2 YFSETQ. CDR3: CASSLSSGFNEQFF. CDR3 sequence (DNA): TGCGCCAGCAGCTTGTCTAGCGGGTTTAATGAGCAGTTCTTC.

The chain is built from TRBV28 and TRBJ2-5; 9 bases line up with TRBD1. J was trimmed by 3 bases and V by 1 base; bases with no gene match: 3. This CDR3 region has 15 residues. Per germline, CDR1 MDHEN and CDR2 SYDVKM. CDR3: CASSLFGTGKETQYF. The CDR3 DNA is TGTGCCAGCAGTTTATTTGGGACAGGGAAAGAGACCCAGTACTTC.

This clone occurred a few times. The chain links TRBV29-1 to TRBJ1-1, with D possibly being TRBD1 (5 bases). There are 12 residues in the CDR3. V was clipped by 7 bases and J by 4 bases, with 13 bases between them. Germline assignment: CDR1 SQVTM and CDR2 ANQGSEA. CDR3 bases: TGCAGCGCTGGAGGAGGGGTCACTGAAGCTTTCTTT. As protein: CSAGGGVTEAFF.

Details on this clone: Other nucleotide sequences from this sample produce the same CDR3. The chain employs TRBV13 and TRBJ1-1; D is undetermined. V shed 2 bases and J shed 1 base, with 5 bases lying between them. Germline CDR1 and CDR2: PRHDT and FYEKMQ (reference sequence). The CDR3 length is 13 residues. CDR3 in amino acids: CASSLRGNTEAFF. The CDR3, as DNA: TGTGCCAGCAGCTTAAGAGGGAACACTGAAGCTTTCTTT. Together with reference TRBV13 and TRBJ1-1, the CDR3 gives the full variable domain: AAGVIQSPRHLIKEKRETATLKCYPIPRHDTVYWYQQGPGQDPQFLISFYEKMQSDKGSIPDRFSAQQFSDYHSELNMSSLELGDSALYFCASSLRGNTEAFFGQGTRLTVV.

V and J are TRBV6-4 and TRBJ2-6; D may be TRBD1 (5 bases). The V and J ends lost 4 bases and 2 bases respectively, with 9 bases between them. CDR1 and CDR2 from the germline V gene are MRHNA and SNTAGT. The CDR3 covers 15 residues. The CDR3 reads CASSAQGAGANVLTF. CDR3 nucleotide sequence: TGTGCCAGCAGTGCCCAGGGCGCTGGGGCCAACGTCCTGACTTTC.

V usage is TRBV18 and J usage is TRBJ1-1; weak D call: TRBD1 (6 bases). V was pared by 3 bases and J by 8 bases, with 13 bases between. Germline V CDR1 and CDR2: KGHSH, LQKENI. The CDR3 is 13 residues long. The CDR3 reads CASSPRGGWEAFF. The CDR3 bases are TGTGCCAGCTCACCGAGGGGGGGATGGGAAGCTTTCTTT.

The chain is built from TRBV3-1 (or the pseudogene TRBV3-2) and TRBJ1-3; TRBD1 is a possible D gene (6 bases). CDR1 is LGHDT and CDR2 is YNNKEL in the germline V gene (reference sequence). CDR3 size: 15 residues. V lost 0 bases to trimming and J lost 4 bases, with 10 bases between them. DNA of the CDR3: TGTGCCAGCAGCCAAGATCCAGGGGCCGGAAACACCATATATTTT. Its protein product is CASSQDPGAGNTIYF.

The V call is TRBV27, the J call TRBJ1-2, with a possible D match to TRBD1 (6 bases). Germline lookup yields CDR1 MNHEY and CDR2 SMNVEV (reference sequence). The ends were cut back, 5 bases at V and 3 bases at J, with 19 bases in the middle. The CDR3 has 16 residues. CDR3 region: CASSNTPRAGDYGYTF. The CDR3, as DNA: TGTGCCAGCAGTAACACCCCCCGGGCAGGGGACTATGGCTACACCTTC.

The gene calls are TRBV27 and TRBJ1-2, with D perhaps matching TRBD1 (6 bases). Germline values: CDR1 MNHEY, CDR2 SMNVEV (reference sequence). CDR3 length equals 13 residues. V shed 4 bases and J shed 3 bases, with 9 bases lying between them. CDR3 DNA: TGTGCCAGCAGTTCCCCAGGGGACTATGGCTACACCTTC. It is translated as CASSSPGDYGYTF.

This chain joins TRBV27 and TRBJ1-2; 10 nucleotides line up with TRBD1. CDR3 length equals 14 residues. Germline V gene lookup returns CDR1 MNHEY and CDR2 SMNVEV (reference sequence). The trim removed 4 bases at V and 8 bases at J, leaving 7 bases unmatched. The DNA of the CDR3 is TGTGCCAGCAGTTATCGGGACAGGGGAAGCGGCTACACCTTC. Translating it yields CASSYRDRGSGYTF.

The rearrangement joins TRBV11-3 to TRBJ2-5; TRBD1 matches at 11 bases. This CDR3 is built from 15 residues. With 7 bases clipped from V and 4 bases from J, the junction kept 8 bases outside the gene matches. Germline loops: CDR1 SGHNT, CDR2 YENEEA. CDR3 protein: CASTSGTGGGETQYF. The DNA of the CDR3 is TGTGCCAGCACCTCCGGGACAGGGGGAGGAGAGACCCAGTACTTC.

This clone appeared a few times. The chain has TRBV2 and TRBJ2-7; 10 bases agree with TRBD2. J lost 7 bases, V lost 6 bases, and 6 bases had no gene match. The germline V gene encodes CDR1 SNHLY and CDR2 FYNNEI. The CDR3 length is 13 residues. Here the CDR3 reads CASRIEREGEQYF. CDR3 in DNA: TGTGCCAGCAGGATAGAGCGGGAGGGTGAGCAGTACTTC.

The V gene is TRBV6-2 or TRBV6-3, the J gene TRBJ1-2; D possibly corresponds to TRBD1 (5 bases). Germline CDR1 MNHEY, CDR2 SVGEGT. CDR3 size: 15 residues. Trimming took 2 bases from V and 2 from J, leaving 12 bases between them. The CDR3 DNA is TGTGCCAGCAGTTACCCGGCAGGGATCAACTATGGCTACACCTTC. It translates to CASSYPAGINYGYTF.

This rearrangement joins TRBV6-1 to TRBJ1-2, with D perhaps TRBD1 (5 bases). The CDR3 covers 14 residues. V was clipped by 2 bases and J by 4 bases, with 11 bases between them. Germline CDR1 is MNHNS and CDR2 is SASEGT. CDR3 nucleotides: TGTGCCAGCAGTGAACAGGGTAAAGGCTATGGCTACACCTTC. The encoded protein is CASSEQGKGYGYTF.

J is TRBJ2-7 and V is TRBV3-1 (or the pseudogene TRBV3-2); 8 bases line up with TRBD2. CDR1 is LGHDT, CDR2 YNNKEL, per germline (reference sequence). J gave up 2 bases and V 2 bases, and 8 bases lay outside the gene matches. The CDR3 is 16 amino acids. The DNA of the CDR3 is TGTGCCAGCAGCCAACCCCCCCCGGGGGGGCCCTACGAGCAGTACTTC. It translates to CASSQPPPGGPYEQYF.